These 9 T cell receptor beta chains were all obtained from the same sample, sequenced in a study of T cells in Graves' hyperthyroidism and ophthalmopathy. There were TCR beta CDR3 regions amplified from RNA transcripts. The HTBI primer set was used in a first-round RT-PCR of the TCR CDR3. From the multiplex PCR reads, TCRdb called clonotypes with MiXCR, one entry per CDR3 protein. The table lists 400,000 to 500,000 distinct CDR3 sequences, 14% to 15% of them singletons. Material for sequencing was blood. The source is a man aged 18-30 years with Graves' ophthalmopathy.

V and J are TRBV7-9 and TRBJ2-6; D call uncertain. The V end was cut by 2 bases, the J end by 2 bases, with 13 bases between. The germline V gene has CDR1 SEHNR and CDR2 FQNEAQ (reference sequence). The CDR3 consists of 17 residues. CDR3 DNA: TGTGCCAGCAGCTTATGGGAAAATCCCCCTGGGGCCAACGTCCTGACTTTC. This gives the protein CASSLWENPPGANVLTF.

CDR3 sequence: CATSREYDRVNQPQHF. The DNA of the CDR3 is TGTGCCACCAGCAGAGAGTACGATAGAGTTAATCAGCCCCAGCATTTT. J is TRBJ1-5 and V is TRBV15; D remains unclear. This CDR3 is 16 amino acids long. V lost 0 bases and J lost 4, with 13 bases in between. Germline CDR1 is LNHNV and CDR2 is YYDKDF (reference sequence). Filled out from reference TRBV15 and TRBJ1-5, the complete variable domain reads DAMVIQNPRYQVTQFGKPVTLSCSQTLNHNVMYWYQQKSSQAPKLLFHYYDKDFNNEADTPDNFQSRRPNTSFCFLDIRSPGLGDTAMYLCATSREYDRVNQPQHFGDGTRLSIL.

The rearrangement uses TRBV6-5 and TRBJ2-7; 12 nucleotides match TRBD1. CDR1 is MNHEY and CDR2 is SVGAGI in the germline V gene. V lost 4 bases, J lost 4 bases, and 5 bases stayed unmatched. This CDR3 is 15 amino acids long. Written as DNA, the CDR3 is TGTGCCAGCAGTTCCGGGACAGGGGGCTGGTACGAGCAGTACTTC. This gives the protein CASSSGTGGWYEQYF.

This clonotype has more than one count but fewer than ten. The chain uses TRBV6-1 and TRBJ2-7; D unclear. The CDR3 has 14 amino acids. The germline V gene has CDR1 MNHNS and CDR2 SASEGT. Trimming removed 6 bases from V and 3 bases from J, with 15 bases in between. The CDR3: CASRNTDYLYEQYF. The CDR3 DNA follows: TGTGCCAGCAGAAACACAGATTACCTCTACGAGCAGTACTTC.

This clonotype was seen ten or more times. V usage is TRBV7-9 and J usage is TRBJ2-1; unclear D gene. This CDR3 spans 12 amino acids. CDR1 SEHNR and CDR2 FQNEAQ come from the germline V gene (reference sequence). Trimming shortened V by 2 bases and J by 8 bases, and 7 bases separated the two germline ends. CDR3 loop: CASSLRFHEQFF. The CDR3 coding sequence is TGTGCCAGCAGCTTACGGTTCCATGAGCAGTTCTTC.

This clonotype came up many times. V usage is TRBV24-1 and J usage is TRBJ2-1; D ambiguous. V lost 5 bases and J lost 3, with 16 bases in between. Germline V gene data show CDR1 as KGHDR and CDR2 as SFDVKD. The CDR3 sequence is 16 residues long. In nucleotides, the CDR3 is TGTGCCACCAGTGGGGTGGGCAGGACCCTCTACAATGAGCAGTTCTTC. Its translation: CATSGVGRTLYNEQFF.

This clonotype came up many times. The chain links TRBV11-2 to TRBJ2-7, with D possibly being TRBD1 (5 bases). The germline gives CDR1 SGHAT, CDR2 FQNNGV. The germline V and J ends were trimmed by 0 bases and 2 bases, with 11 bases remaining between them. The CDR3 totals 15 residues. CDR3 sequence reads: CASSLDHLGPYEQYF. The DNA for the CDR3 is TGTGCCAGCAGCTTAGATCATCTGGGGCCCTACGAGCAGTACTTC.

This clonotype appeared a few times. The chain joins TRBV6-2 or TRBV6-3 to TRBJ1-1; TRBD1 matches at 11 bases. In germline, CDR1 is MNHEY, CDR2 SVGEGT. V lost 4 bases to trimming and J lost 5 bases; unmatched junction nucleotides: 9. The CDR3 is 16 residues long. CDR3 protein: CASSSLGQGAGTEAFF. The CDR3 nucleotides are TGTGCCAGCAGTTCCCTTGGACAGGGGGCGGGTACTGAAGCTTTCTTT.

This clonotype was counted ten times or more. The rearrangement joins TRBV12-5 to TRBJ2-3; D ambiguous. The CDR3 length is 15 residues. Trimming stripped 0 bases from V and 1 base from J, with 8 bases between. Germline V CDR1 and CDR2: LGHNT, FRNRAP. The CDR3 DNA follows: TGTGCTAGTGGTTTGGTCGCGCGCGGCACAGATACGCAGTATTTT. Encoded protein: CASGLVARGTDTQYF.